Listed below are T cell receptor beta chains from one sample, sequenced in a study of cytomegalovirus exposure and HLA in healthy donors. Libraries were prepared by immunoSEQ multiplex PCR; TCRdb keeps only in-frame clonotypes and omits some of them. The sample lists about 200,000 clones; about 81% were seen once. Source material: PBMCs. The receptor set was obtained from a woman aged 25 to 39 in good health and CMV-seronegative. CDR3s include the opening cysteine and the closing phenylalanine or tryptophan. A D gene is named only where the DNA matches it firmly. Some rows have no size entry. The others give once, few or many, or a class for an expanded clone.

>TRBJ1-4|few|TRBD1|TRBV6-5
TGTGCCAGCAGTTATTCCGGACAGGTGTGGTTT
CASSYSGQVWF
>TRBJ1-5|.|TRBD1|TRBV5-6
TGTGCCAGCAGCTACCAGACAGGGAATCAGCCCCAGCATTTT
CASSYQTGNQPQHF
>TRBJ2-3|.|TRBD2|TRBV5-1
TGCGCCAGCAGCGAAAGACTAGCGGGGAGCACAGATACGCAGTATTTT
CASSERLAGSTDTQYF
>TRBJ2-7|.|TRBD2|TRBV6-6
TGTGCCAGCAGCGACCGACTAGCGGCCTACGAGCAGTACTTC
CASSDRLAAYEQYF
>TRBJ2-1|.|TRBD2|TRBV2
TGTGCCAGCACCCGGACTAGCGGGACTTACTCCTACAATGAGCAGTTCTTC
CASTRTSGTYSYNEQFF
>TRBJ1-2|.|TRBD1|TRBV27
TGTGCCAGCACACCGGCAGGGGGGAACTATGGCTACACCTTC
CASTPAGGNYGYTF
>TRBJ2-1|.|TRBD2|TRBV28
TGTGCCAGCAGCCCTGGGACAGCGGGGGGGTTCAATGAGCAGTTCTTC
CASSPGTAGGFNEQFF
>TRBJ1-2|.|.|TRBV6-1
TGTGCCAGCAGCAATACGGTCTTGGGCTACACCTTC
CASSNTVLGYTF
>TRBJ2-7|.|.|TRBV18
TGTGCCAGCCTCGGTTACAGGACAGAGAACGAGCAGTACTTC
CASLGYRTENEQYF
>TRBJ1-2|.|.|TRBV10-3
TGTGCCATCAGTGAGTCGTGGAGCAGGGTCAAGAATCCCCTCTATGGCTACACCTTC
CAISESWSRVKNPLYGYTF
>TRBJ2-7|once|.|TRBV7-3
TGTGCCAGCAGCTTAACAGGGGGCTACGAGCAGTACTTC
CASSLTGGYEQYF
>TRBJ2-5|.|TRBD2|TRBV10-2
TGCGCCAGCAAAAGACTAGCGGGAGGGGAAGGAGAGACCCAGTACTTC
CASKRLAGGEGETQYF
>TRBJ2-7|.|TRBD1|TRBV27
TGTGCCAGCATTTATGGGGTGGGGACAGAGCACTACGAGCAGTACTTC
CASIYGVGTEHYEQYF
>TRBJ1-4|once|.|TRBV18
TGTGCCAGCTCACCACCGGTACGGGGAGCTAATGAAAAACTGTTTTTT
CASSPPVRGANEKLFF
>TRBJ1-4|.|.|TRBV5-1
TGCGCCAGCAGCTTGGGACACGGTAATGAAAAACTGTTTTTT
CASSLGHGNEKLFF
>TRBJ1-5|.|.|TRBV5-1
TGCGCCAGCAGCTGGGGCCTGGCACAGCCCCAGCATTTT
CASSWGLAQPQHF
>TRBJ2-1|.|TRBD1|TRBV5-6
TGTGCCAGCAGCTGGGACAGGGGCTTGGTTGAGCAGTTCTTC
CASSWDRGLVEQFF
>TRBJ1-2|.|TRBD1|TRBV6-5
TGTGCCAGCAGGCAAGACAGGGTCAACTATGGCTACACCTTC
CASRQDRVNYGYTF
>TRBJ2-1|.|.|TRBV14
TGTGCCAGCAGGTCTACTCGTCCGGGACTTGCCTACAATGAGCAGTTCTTC
CASRSTRPGLAYNEQFF
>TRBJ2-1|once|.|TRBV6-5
TGTGCCAGCAGTCCTCAGGAGGGGACCTACAATGAGCAGTTCTTC
CASSPQEGTYNEQFF
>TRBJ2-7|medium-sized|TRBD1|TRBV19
TGTGCCAGTAGCCCGGGACAGGTCTTTCTGGAGCAGTACTTC
CASSPGQVFLEQYF
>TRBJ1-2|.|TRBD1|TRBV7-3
TGTGCCAGCAGCTTCGGACAGGGTGGCTACACCTTC
CASSFGQGGYTF
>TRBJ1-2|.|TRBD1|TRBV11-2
TGTGCCAGCAGCTCAGGACAGGTTGGGGACTATGGCTACACCTTC
CASSSGQVGDYGYTF
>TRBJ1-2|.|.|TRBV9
TGTGCCAGCAGCGGGCGGGGTGATCCCACGGGCTACACCTTC
CASSGRGDPTGYTF
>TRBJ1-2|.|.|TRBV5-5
TGTGCCAGCAGCTTAGTCCAGGGGTTCTATGGCTACACCTTC
CASSLVQGFYGYTF
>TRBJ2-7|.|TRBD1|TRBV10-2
TGCGCCAGCCGATCCCAGGGGGTCACTCCCTACGAGCAGTACTTC
CASRSQGVTPYEQYF
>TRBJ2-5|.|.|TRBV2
TGTGCCAGCACCCTCCAAGAGACCCAGTACTTC
CASTLQETQYF
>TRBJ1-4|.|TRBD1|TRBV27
TGTGCCAGCAGTCTGACAGGGGTTTTGGAAAAACTGTTTTTT
CASSLTGVLEKLFF
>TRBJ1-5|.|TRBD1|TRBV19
TGTGCCAGTAGGGAGACAGGGTACAATCAGCCCCAGCATTTT
CASRETGYNQPQHF
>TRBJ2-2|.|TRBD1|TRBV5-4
TGTGCCAGCAGCCCGGGACAGGGGGCGACCGGGGAGCTGTTTTTT
CASSPGQGATGELFF
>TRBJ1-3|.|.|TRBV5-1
TGCGCCAGCAGCGAGATGCGGTCGGGGTTGGGAAACACCATATATTTT
CASSEMRSGLGNTIYF
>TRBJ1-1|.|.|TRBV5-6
TGTGCCAGCAGCCTACAGGGTGTAGCTTTCTTT
CASSLQGVAFF
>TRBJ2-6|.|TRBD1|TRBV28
TGTGCCAGCAGTTTTCTCCGGGACAGAAGCTCTGGGGCCAACGTCCTGACTTTC
CASSFLRDRSSGANVLTF
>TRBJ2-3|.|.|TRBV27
TGTGCCAGCAGTTTAACAGGGTTTCGAGATACGCAGTATTTT
CASSLTGFRDTQYF
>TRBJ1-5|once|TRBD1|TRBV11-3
TGTGCCAGCAGCTCCCAGACAGGGTATCAGCCCCAGCATTTT
CASSSQTGYQPQHF
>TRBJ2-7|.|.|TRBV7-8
TGTGCCAGCAGCTCCCTCCCGACGAGGAGCTCCTACGAGCAGTACTTC
CASSSLPTRSSYEQYF
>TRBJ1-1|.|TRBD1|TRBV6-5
TGTGCCAGCAGGCCAGGGACAGGGACGGCTGAAGCTTTCTTT
CASRPGTGTAEAFF
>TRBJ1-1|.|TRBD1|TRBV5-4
TGTGCCAGCAGCCCCGGGGACAGGATGAACACTGAAGCTTTCTTT
CASSPGDRMNTEAFF
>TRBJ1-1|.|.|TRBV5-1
TGCGCCAGCAGCTTGGACTCGATGAACACTGAAGCTTTCTTT
CASSLDSMNTEAFF
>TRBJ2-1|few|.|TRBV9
TGTGCCAGCAGCTGGACTTCGAGCTCCTACAATGAGCAGTTCTTC
CASSWTSSSYNEQFF
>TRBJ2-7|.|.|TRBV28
TGTGCCAGCAGCCCGGGGGAGACCTACGAGCAGTACTTC
CASSPGETYEQYF
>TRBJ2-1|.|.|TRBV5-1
TGCGCCAGCAGCCCGGGGGAGACTCATGAGCAGTTCTTC
CASSPGETHEQFF
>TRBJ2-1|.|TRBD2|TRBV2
TGTGCCAGCAGACCCGAAGCGGGAGGAAATGAGCAGTTCTTC
CASRPEAGGNEQFF
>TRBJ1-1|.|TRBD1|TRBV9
TGTGCCAGCAGCTTCCTGGACAGGGGGAACACTGAAGCTTTCTTT
CASSFLDRGNTEAFF
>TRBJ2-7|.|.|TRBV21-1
TGTGCCAGCAGCAGAGCCTCGACTAGCGGGGGACGGTACGAGCAGTACTTC
CASSRASTSGGRYEQYF
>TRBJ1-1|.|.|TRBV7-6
TGTGCCAGCAGCACCAGGACTATGAACACTGAAGCTTTCTTT
CASSTRTMNTEAFF
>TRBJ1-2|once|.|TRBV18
TGTGCCAGCTCACCATCGACAAACGCAGGGTATTATAACTATGGCTACACCTTC
CASSPSTNAGYYNYGYTF
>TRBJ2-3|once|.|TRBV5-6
TGTGCCAGCAGCTTGCGGCGGGTCCAGACAGATACGCAGTATTTT
CASSLRRVQTDTQYF
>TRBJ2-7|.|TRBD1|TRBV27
TGTGCCAGCAGTGACAGGGGGACGGGATACGAGCAGTACTTC
CASSDRGTGYEQYF